A single sample gave rise to the 11 T cell receptor beta chains below, sequenced in a study of shared clonotypes between healthy human individuals. Clones were read by immunoSEQ multiplex PCR, and TCRdb kept only the in-frame ones, dropping some. The profile shows about 800,000 clones, about 96% of them singletons. CD45RO-negative, CCR7-selected cells formed the naive CD8 fraction, which excluded terminally differentiated effector memory CD45RA+ cells. Sequenced material: naive CD8+ T cells sorted from blood. The receptor set was obtained from a man aged 25-45 years in good health.

In regard to this clone: The sample has other DNA sequences that encode this CDR3 too. V gene TRBV13 combines with J gene TRBJ2-3; 16 bases are a match to TRBD2. The CDR3 spans 18 residues. V was pared by 4 bases and J by 1 base, with 5 bases of the junction left unmatched. The germline gives CDR1 PRHDT, CDR2 FYEKMQ (reference sequence). CDR3 sequence (DNA): TGTGCCAGCAGCTCGGGACTAGCGGGAGGGCGGGGCACAGATACGCAGTATTTT. This sequence encodes CASSSGLAGGRGTDTQYF.

This rearrangement joins TRBV27 to TRBJ2-7; 8 nucleotides align to TRBD1. V was pared by 1 base and J by 0 bases, with 8 bases of the junction left unmatched. The CDR3 contains 17 residues. Germline lookup yields CDR1 MNHEY and CDR2 SMNVEV (reference sequence). The DNA for the CDR3 is TGTGCCAGCAGTTTATTAGGACAGGGCGCCAGCTCCTACGAGCAGTACTTC. This gives the protein CASSLLGQGASSYEQYF.

The chain has TRBV27 and TRBJ2-3, with D uncertain. V lost 7 bases, J lost 0 bases, and 8 bases lay in between. Germline CDR1 reads MNHEY; CDR2 reads SMNVEV (reference sequence). The CDR3 is 13 residues long. CDR3 amino acids: CASTPLSTDTQYF. The CDR3 DNA reads TGTGCCAGCACCCCGCTAAGCACAGATACGCAGTATTTT.

This clone was picked up one time. The chain recombines TRBV27 with TRBJ2-1, with a weak D call TRBD1 (5 bases). V lost 7 bases to trimming and J lost 8 bases, with 15 bases between them. The germline V gene encodes CDR1 MNHEY and CDR2 SMNVEV (reference sequence). The CDR3 covers 13 residues. The CDR3 is CASKIQGIDEQFF. The CDR3 DNA sequence: TGTGCCAGCAAAATTCAGGGTATCGATGAGCAGTTCTTC.

The chain couples TRBV27 to TRBJ2-1; unclear D gene. Trimming pared 10 bases from V and 0 bases from J, leaving 13 bases between. Germline CDR1 is MNHEY and CDR2 is SMNVEV (reference sequence). The CDR3 length is 14 residues. The CDR3 DNA sequence: TGTGCCACTACCGCGCTGAGCTCCTACAATGAGCAGTTCTTC. Translated: CATTALSSYNEQFF.

The gene calls are TRBV7-9 and TRBJ2-5, with a weak D call TRBD1 (5 bases). CDR1 and CDR2 (germline): SEHNR, FQNEAQ (reference sequence). Trimming stripped 6 bases from V and 5 bases from J, with 22 bases between. CDR3 length equals 16 residues. The CDR3, as DNA: TGTGCCAGCAGAACCCCGACTTCAGGGTCAGTCGAGACCCAGTACTTC. It specifies CASRTPTSGSVETQYF.

Comment on this clone: Other nucleotide sequences in the sample specify the same CDR3. J is TRBJ2-3 and V is TRBV7-9, with D unclear. The CDR3 has 11 amino acids. Germline CDR1 is SEHNR and CDR2 is FQNEAQ (reference sequence). Trimming removed 2 bases at V and 4 bases at J, with 1 base between. The CDR3 sequence is CASSLPDTQYF. CDR3 in DNA: TGTGCCAGCAGCTTACCAGATACGCAGTATTTT.

This sequence joins TRBV7-9 and TRBJ2-2, with a tentative D call TRBD1 (5 bases). The CDR3 loop spans 13 amino acids. V was clipped by 5 bases and J by 5 bases, with 9 bases between them. Germline lookup yields CDR1 SEHNR and CDR2 FQNEAQ (reference sequence). The CDR3 loop is CASSPGFTGELFF. CDR3 nucleotides: TGTGCCAGCAGCCCAGGGTTTACCGGGGAGCTGTTTTTT.

V and J are TRBV9 and TRBJ2-1; 8 positions match TRBD1. The CDR3 covers 15 residues. Germline lookup yields CDR1 SGDLS and CDR2 YYNGEE. The J segment lost 5 bases and the V segment lost 1 base, leaving 5 bases of the junction unmatched. The CDR3, as DNA: TGTGCCAGCAGCGTAATAACAGGGGGACACAATGAGCAGTTCTTC. It is translated as CASSVITGGHNEQFF.

V usage is TRBV19 and J usage is TRBJ2-7, with D unclear. The germline gives CDR1 LNHDA, CDR2 SQIVND (reference sequence). Trimming cost V 2 bases and J 5 bases, with 16 bases left between them. This CDR3 is 15 amino acids long. The CDR3 DNA is TGTGCCAGTAGTATAATCCGTGCCTCTCAGCACGAGCAGTACTTC. This translates into CASSIIRASQHEQYF.

The rearrangement uses TRBV6-1 and TRBJ1-3, with D perhaps TRBD1 (5 bases). The CDR3 totals 17 residues. The germline V and J ends were trimmed by 4 bases and 5 bases, with 21 bases remaining between them. The V gene's germline CDR1 is MNHNS and CDR2 SASEGT. CDR3 nucleotide sequence: TGTGCCAGCAGTGCCGTTAGCGGGGGGTTTTTTCGAAACACCATATATTTT. It yields the protein CASSAVSGGFFRNTIYF.